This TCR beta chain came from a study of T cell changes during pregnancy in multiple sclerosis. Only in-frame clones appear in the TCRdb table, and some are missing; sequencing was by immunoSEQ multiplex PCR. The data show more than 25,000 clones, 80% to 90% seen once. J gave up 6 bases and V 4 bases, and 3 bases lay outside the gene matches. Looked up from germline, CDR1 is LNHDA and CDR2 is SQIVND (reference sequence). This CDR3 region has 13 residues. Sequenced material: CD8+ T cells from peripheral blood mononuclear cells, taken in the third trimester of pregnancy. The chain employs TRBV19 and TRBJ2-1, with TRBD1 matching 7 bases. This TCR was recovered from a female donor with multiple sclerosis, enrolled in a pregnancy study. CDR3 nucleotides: TGTGCCAGTAGTAACCACAGGGGCAATGAGCAGTTCTTC. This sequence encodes CASSNHRGNEQFF.